This passage covers 7 T cell receptor beta chains from one sample sequenced in a study of cytomegalovirus exposure and HLA in healthy donors. PCR used 60 Vbeta primers and 13 Jbeta primers. Only in-frame clones appear in the TCRdb table, and some are missing; sequencing was by immunoSEQ multiplex PCR. The sample's table shows about 160,000 clones. Source material: PBMCs. The receptors here all came from a woman aged 55-75 years in good health and CMV-seronegative.

This chain connects TRBV19 to TRBJ2-3, with 8 bases that match TRBD2. Germline values: CDR1 LNHDA, CDR2 SQIVND (reference sequence). CDR3 size: 17 residues. Losses at the gene ends were 4 bases for V and 4 bases for J; bases not matched to a gene: 13. The CDR3 DNA reads TGTGCCAGTAGTAGAGGGCTCGGGGGGGGCAGCGCAGATACGCAGTATTTT. Amino acid sequence: CASSRGLGGGSADTQYF.

V is TRBV4-1 and J is TRBJ1-2, with a weak D call TRBD1 (5 bases). The CDR3 is made up of 13 amino acids. V was clipped by 1 base and J by 7 bases, with 10 bases between them. Germline lookup yields CDR1 MGHRA and CDR2 YSYEKL. DNA of the CDR3: TGCGCCAGCAGCCAAGGACAGTTGGGTGGCTACACCTTC. This gives the protein CASSQGQLGGYTF.

V gene TRBV9 combines with J gene TRBJ2-2; TRBD2 agrees at 8 bases. Per germline, CDR1 SGDLS and CDR2 YYNGEE. J gave up 3 bases and V 0 bases, and 4 bases lay outside the gene matches. This CDR3 has 16 amino acids. The CDR3 bases are TGTGCCAGCAGCGTAGCAGCGGGAGAGTACACCGGGGAGCTGTTTTTT. Its protein product is CASSVAAGEYTGELFF. Drawing the rest from reference TRBV9 and TRBJ2-2, the complete variable domain is DSGVTQTPKHLITATGQRVTLRCSPRSGDLSVYWYQQSLDQGLQFLIQYYNGEERAKGNILERFSAQQFPDLHSELNLSSLELGDSALYFCASSVAAGEYTGELFFGEGSRLTVL.

The chain joins TRBV5-8 to TRBJ1-4; D is unclear. Germline lookup yields CDR1 SGHTS and CDR2 YDEGEE. The CDR3 is 15 residues long. Trimming pared 4 bases from V and 6 bases from J, leaving 16 bases between. This CDR3 reads CASSPRLRVDEKLFF. The CDR3 DNA reads as TGTGCCAGCAGCCCCCGATTGAGGGTGGATGAAAAACTGTTTTTT.

J is TRBJ2-2 and V is TRBV7-8; 10 positions agree with TRBD1. V lost 5 bases and J lost 4; bases outside the gene matches: 10. The CDR3 totals 17 residues. The germline V gene encodes CDR1 SGHVS and CDR2 FQNEAQ. CDR3 in DNA: TGTGCCAGCAGCCTAGACAGGGGGCTACCCCTCACCGGGGAGCTGTTTTTT. It encodes CASSLDRGLPLTGELFF. The full variable domain, its missing parts supplied by reference TRBV7-8 and TRBJ2-2, is GAGVSQSPRYKVAKRGQDVALRCDPISGHVSLFWYQQALGQGPEFLTYFQNEAQLDKSGLPSDRFFAERPEGSVSTLKIQRTQQEDSAVYLCASSLDRGLPLTGELFFGEGSRLTVL.

V and J are TRBV9 and TRBJ1-4, with 7 bases fitting TRBD1. The length of the CDR3 is 16 residues. The V segment lost 4 bases and the J segment 4 bases; nucleotides outside the gene matches: 10. Looked up from germline, CDR1 is SGDLS and CDR2 is YYNGEE. The CDR3 loop reads CASSPTPGQLNEKLFF. The CDR3 bases are TGTGCCAGCAGCCCCACGCCGGGACAGCTTAATGAAAAACTGTTTTTT.

The V gene is TRBV5-8, the J gene TRBJ1-2; the D gene is possibly TRBD1 (5 bases). Germline V gene sequence: CDR1 SGHTS, CDR2 YDEGEE. Trimming took off 0 bases at V and 4 bases at J, with 16 bases between the two ends. The CDR3 consists of 16 residues. CDR3 coding DNA: TGTGCCAGCAGCTTGGTTGGCGCGGGAGGGACCTATGGCTACACCTTC. It encodes CASSLVGAGGTYGYTF.